This record covers a single T cell receptor (beta chain). No cognate antigen has been identified for it. No base quality values were provided; no much bigger clone lies one nucleotide off. This entry belongs to a study of shared clonotypes between healthy human individuals (dated by TCRdb to 2019 to 2021). Turning to the overall study: Three men and a couple of women, aged 18 to 49 years, made up the cohort. For each donor, CD4 naive and CD4 memory were each run on three plates, CD8 naive on two plates, and CD8 memory on one plate. To estimate repertoire size and how much clonotype sharing occurs between individuals, the study deeply sequenced the blood TCR repertoires of a handful of healthy adults. Each donor's leukapheresis produced roughly between about 0.8 and 8.9 billion PBMCs. To increase sequencing depth and limit assay-specific biases, TCR repertoire library preparation and sequencing were carried out by different laboratories using diverse techniques. Study-level results and caveats: Sampling was restricted to blood, and TCR repertoires in tissues likely differ from the TCR repertoires found in blood. The genetic and exposure-history diversity represented was limited by the small number of donors. Rarefaction of sorted-subset datasets indicated incomplete sequencing despite the large sequencing depth. When a few donors were compared, the shared fraction of clonotypes was around 5% for naive CD4, around 3.6% for naive CD8, about 2.5% for memory CD4, and 0.4% for memory CD8. Naive subsets generally had larger estimated clonotype richness than memory subsets. Pairwise subsampling indicated that sequencing depth was expected to affect the degree of clonotype sharing among donors. Compared with non-shared clonotypes, the clonotypes found in all four sorted-subset donors had higher generation probabilities.

Donors were healthy HIV-negative adults with no recently reported acute infections or vaccinations. Every donor was a Caucasian adult residing in Nashville, Tennessee, USA. CD8 memory samples were composed of magnetically selected CD45RO+ cells combined with CCR7-negative CD45RA+ effector memory (TemRA) cells. Blood was collected by leukapheresis, and PBMCs were isolated by Ficoll-Histopaque density gradient centrifugation and then cryopreserved in liquid nitrogen vapor phase. Purity and quantity of every magnetically sorted T cell population were checked by analytical flow cytometry. Genomic DNA was isolated from each sorted fraction and quantified by UV absorbance on a Nanodrop 2000c. TCR CDR3 regions were amplified from genomic DNA by multiplex PCR using the deep immunoSEQ assay. Extracted genomic DNA from each cell subset was spread evenly across all wells of several immunoSEQ 96-well plates, with each plate serving as a replicate. For sorted subsets, about 220 ng of genomic DNA, equivalent to 30,000 or so T cell genomes, went into each replicate PCR. Purified libraries were measured with a Qubit 3.0 fluorometer, size-checked on a Bioanalyzer 2100, and measured again with the KAPA Library Quantification kit. A separate single-read 150-cycle Illumina NextSeq 550 flow cell was used to sequence each immunoSEQ 96-well plate. As for the authors' bioinformatics: The immunoSEQ output contained only junctional sequences without quality scores, so filtering could not match that applied to full-length reads. Sequences were annotated with PyIR, a Python wrapper for IgBLAST v1.9, and V/J genes and CDR3 were assigned using IMGT germline references. Reads with weak V/J assignments (E-value above 1e-6), missing CDR3, stop codons, out-of-frame junctions, or ambiguous translated residues were removed. V3J clonotypes were defined by identical inferred V gene, J gene, and CDR3 amino acid sequence. Percentage overlap between repertoires was computed as shared unique clonotypes divided by the size of the smaller repertoire. Repertoire richness was assessed with RTK rarefaction, the Chao1 estimator, and Recon v2.1 estimates of unobserved clonotypes. OLGA was used to compute generation probabilities for all TCRbeta clonotypes that the gDNA method yielded from a handful of donors. TCRdb carries this immuneACCESS record with in-frame sequences only. Its versions omit some clonotypes, under half of them owing to an unresolved V gene in the studies checked, with the rest unexplained. V, J and clone size reflect that table, while D and trimming were determined from the DNA. The sample table lists a few hundred thousand clones, 90% to 98% of them with a count of one. Approximately 0.32% of the sample is held by the ten biggest clonotypes.

CDR1 and CDR2, looked up from the germline V gene (reference sequence), are SEHNR and FQNEAQ. From the cysteine through the phenylalanine, the CDR3 covers 15 amino acids. Only CDR3 DNA remains: 45 bases, in frame from the first base. V loses 1 base at its end and J loses 5 bases; junction bases beyond the gene matches: 2. The V and J segments used are TRBV7-9 and TRBJ2-5; TRBD2 lines up with 12 middle nucleotides. Sequenced input: memory CD8+ T cells sorted from blood. This specimen's cell subset or site label, interpreted: CD45RO+ cells pooled with CCR7-negative TemRA cells. This receptor was identified in a man younger than 45 in good health. The CDR3 reads as follows: CASSLEGTSGETQYF. The sequenced DNA: TGTGCCAGCAGCTTAGAAGGGACTAGCGGGGAGACCCAGTACTTC.